This T cell receptor (beta chain) was retrieved from a study of early T cells in non-severe SARS-CoV-2 infection. Unique molecular identifiers were attached to individual cDNA molecules. TCRdb redid the calling of the 5' RACE reads with MiXCR, one entry per CDR3 protein. In the table there are tens of thousands of distinct CDR3 sequences, roughly 10% of which are singletons. This CDR3 has 13 residues. Trimming took off 2 bases at V and 6 bases at J, with 8 bases between the two ends. CDR1 is SGDLS and CDR2 is YYNGEE in the germline V gene. The clonotype comes from an adult who was a healthcare worker with PCR-confirmed SARS-CoV-2 infection or an uninfected control (not recorded which). The chain is built from TRBV9 and TRBJ2-2; maybe TRBD2 (5 bases). The sample comprised whole blood. The chain's CDR3 is CASSVWRAGELFF. In DNA form, the CDR3 reads TGTGCCAGCAGCGTTTGGCGGGCCGGGGAGCTGTTTTTT. The full variable domain, rest sourced from reference TRBV9 and TRBJ2-2, is DSGVTQTPKHLITATGQRVTLRCSPRSGDLSVYWYQQSLDQGLQFLIQYYNGEERAKGNILERFSAQQFPDLHSELNLSSLELGDSALYFCASSVWRAGELFFGEGSRLTVL.